The 16 T cell receptor beta chains given below trace back to one sample, sequenced in a study of OX40 agonist ivuxolimab in advanced cancers. TCRdb's copy holds only in-frame clones and misses some; the assay was immunoSEQ multiplex PCR. The table lists tens of thousands of clones, around four fifths of them singletons. This sample comprised CD4+ or CD8+ T cells sorted from blood, obtained in a trial of the OX40 agonist ivuxolimab. The receptors were sampled from an adult with an advanced solid tumor such as melanoma, head and neck, liver or kidney cancer.

The J gene is TRBJ2-1, the V gene TRBV11-2, with 9 bases identical to TRBD1. The V segment lost 5 bases and the J segment 6 bases; nucleotides outside the gene matches: 8. Per germline, CDR1 SGHAT and CDR2 FQNNGV. CDR3 size: 15 residues. The CDR3 loop is CASSPGTGFSNEQFF. DNA for the CDR3: TGTGCCAGCAGCCCCGGGACAGGGTTTAGCAATGAGCAGTTCTTC.

V is TRBV7-8 and J is TRBJ1-3; 7 bases align to TRBD1. V dropped 5 bases and J dropped 4; count of bases not matched to a gene: 2. Per germline, CDR1 SGHVS and CDR2 FQNEAQ. The CDR3 loop spans 13 amino acids. In DNA, the CDR3 is TGTGCCAGCAGCGCGGGACAGGGAAACACCATATATTTT. This gives the protein CASSAGQGNTIYF.

In DNA, the CDR3 is TGTGCCTGGAGACCGGACCTGTATAATGATTCACCCCTCCACTTT. Its translation is CAWRPDLYNDSPLHF. The chain links TRBV30 to TRBJ1-6; D gene ambiguous. Germline CDR1 GTSNPN, CDR2 SVGIG (reference sequence). Trimming pared 3 bases from V and 8 bases from J, leaving 17 bases between. This CDR3 is built from 15 residues.

This clone was recorded a few times. The genes are TRBV7-2 and TRBJ2-7, with D perhaps TRBD1 or TRBD2 (5 bases each). The CDR3 contains 14 residues. The germline CDR1 and CDR2 sequences are SGHTA and FQGNSA. V lost 2 bases to trimming and J lost 3 bases, with 11 bases between them. CDR3 in amino acids: CASSLPGRNYEQYF. The CDR3 bases are TGTGCCAGCAGCTTACCAGGGAGAAACTACGAGCAGTACTTC. The full variable domain, rest sourced from reference TRBV7-2 and TRBJ2-7, is GAGVSQSPSNKVTEKGKDVELRCDPISGHTALYWYRQSLGQGLEFLIYFQGNSAPDKSGLPSDRFSAERTGGSVSTLTIQRTQQEDSAVYLCASSLPGRNYEQYFGPGTRLTVT.

V usage is TRBV11-2 and J usage is TRBJ1-5, with unresolved D. The germline V and J ends were trimmed by 3 bases and 7 bases, with 10 bases remaining between them. The CDR3 runs to 13 residues. CDR1 is SGHAT, CDR2 FQNNGV, per germline. This chain's CDR3 is CASSFGERQPQHF. The CDR3 DNA follows: TGTGCCAGCAGCTTCGGGGAGAGGCAGCCCCAGCATTTT. Filled out from reference TRBV11-2 and TRBJ1-5, the complete variable domain reads EAGVAQSPRYKIIEKRQSVAFWCNPISGHATLYWYQQILGQGPKLLIQFQNNGVVDDSQLPKDRFSAERLKGVDSTLKIQPAKLEDSAVYLCASSFGERQPQHFGDGTRLSIL.

This clone was counted a few times. The chain has TRBV4-3 and TRBJ2-4; no clear D gene. V shed 0 bases and J shed 0 bases, with 9 bases lying between them. The length of the CDR3 is 16 residues. From germline, CDR1 is LGHNA and CDR2 YSLEER. The CDR3 sequence is CASSQDVDLAKNIQYF. The DNA of the CDR3 is TGCGCCAGCAGCCAAGATGTCGACTTAGCCAAAAACATTCAGTACTTC.

In nucleotides, the CDR3 is TGTGCCAGCAGCGTAGCTGGCCTTAGCACAGATACGCAGTATTTT. Its protein is CASSVAGLSTDTQYF. This rearrangement joins TRBV9 to TRBJ2-3; D ambiguous. This CDR3 comprises 15 residues. V was cut by 0 bases and J by 0 bases, with 8 bases left in between. Germline-derived CDR1 and CDR2 are SGDLS and YYNGEE.

The chain is built from TRBV10-1 and TRBJ2-2; 7 nucleotides agree with TRBD1. This CDR3 comprises 14 residues. The V and J ends lost 5 bases and 5 bases, in that order; junction bases with no gene match: 5. In germline, CDR1 is WNHNN, CDR2 SYGVQD (reference sequence). CDR3 sequence reads: CASSNRGRTGELFF. The CDR3 DNA is TGCGCCAGCAGTAACAGGGGCCGGACCGGGGAGCTGTTTTTT.

The CDR3 nucleotides are TGTGCCAGCCCGTCTTCGGGGAGCGACTTTTTCTACGAGCAGTACTTC. It translates to CASPSSGSDFFYEQYF. The rearrangement links TRBV18 to TRBJ2-7; a possible D gene is TRBD2 (5 bases). CDR3 size: 16 residues. Germline V lookup: CDR1 KGHSH, CDR2 LQKENI. The V end was cut by 8 bases, the J end by 3 bases, with 23 bases between. Combining the CDR3 with reference TRBV18 and TRBJ2-7 gives the whole variable domain NAGVMQNPRHLVRRRGQEARLRCSPMKGHSHVYWYRQLPEEGLKFMVYLQKENIIDESGMPKERFSAEFPKEGPSILRIQQVVRGDSAAYFCASPSSGSDFFYEQYFGPGTRLTVT.

The chain joins TRBV28 to TRBJ2-1, with a possible D match to TRBD2 (5 bases). Germline values: CDR1 MDHEN, CDR2 SYDVKM. CDR3 length: 15 residues. Trimming pared 6 bases from V and 9 bases from J, leaving 21 bases between. The CDR3 nucleotides are TGTGCCAGCAGCTCCGGGAAAAAAAACTTACCTGAGCAGTTCTTC. Translating gives CASSSGKKNLPEQFF. The full variable domain, in which reference TRBV28 and TRBJ2-1 provide the parts outside the CDR3, is DVKVTQSSRYLVKRTGEKVFLECVQDMDHENMFWYRQDPGLGLRLIYFSYDVKMKEKGDIPEGYSVSREKKERFSLILESASTNQTSMYLCASSSGKKNLPEQFFGPGTRLTVL.

This chain joins TRBV1 and TRBJ2-6; the DNA was not compared with TRBD1, the D call given in the table. TRBV1 is described as a pseudogene. This CDR3 comprises 17 residues. This CDR3 reads CTSRSTCAQSRANVLTF. In nucleotides, the CDR3 is TGCACCAGCAGGTCGACATGTGCACAAAGTCGGGCCAACGTCCTGACTTTC.

V usage is TRBV7-3 and J usage is TRBJ2-2; 8 nucleotides line up with TRBD1. This CDR3 has 16 amino acids. V shed 3 bases and J 1 base; nucleotides not matched to a gene: 4. Germline V CDR1 and CDR2: SGHTA, FQGTGA. In DNA form, the CDR3 reads TGTGCCAGCAGCTTGCAGGGGGCGCAGAACACCGGGGAGCTGTTTTTT. Its protein is CASSLQGAQNTGELFF.

This clone was detected a few times. The chain combines TRBV7-3 with TRBJ2-1, with 10 bases aligning to TRBD1. CDR3 length: 15 residues. Trimming removed 6 bases from V and 8 bases from J; junction bases left unmatched: 10. CDR1 SGHTA and CDR2 FQGTGA come from the germline V gene. The DNA for the CDR3 is TGTGCCAGCAGTCTAACTAGACAGGGGGCTGATGAGCAGTTCTTC. Translated: CASSLTRQGADEQFF.

This clone was seen only a few times. The chain links TRBV11-2 to TRBJ2-1; D is possibly TRBD1 (5 bases). Per the germline V gene, CDR1 is SGHAT and CDR2 is FQNNGV. The length of the CDR3 is 15 residues. Trimming stripped 2 bases from V and 6 bases from J, with 14 bases between. The CDR3 DNA reads as TGTGCCAGCAGCTTACAGGGTCTAAGTACCAATGAGCAGTTCTTC. Translation gives CASSLQGLSTNEQFF.

This clone was detected only a few times. The chain combines TRBV19 with TRBJ1-2; no definite D call. Germline CDR1 and CDR2: LNHDA and SQIVND (reference sequence). Trimming took 5 bases from V and 2 from J, leaving 12 bases between them. The CDR3 contains 14 residues. In DNA, the CDR3 is TGTGCCAGTAGTTCGTACACTACCAACTATGGCTACACCTTC. This gives the protein CASSSYTTNYGYTF.

The genes are TRBV2 and TRBJ1-5, with D uncertain. This CDR3 region has 14 residues. V was trimmed by 4 bases and J by 2 bases, leaving 9 bases between them. The germline V gene encodes CDR1 SNHLY and CDR2 FYNNEI. Here the CDR3 DNA reads TGTGCCAGCAGTGTGTCGTTTGGCAATCAGCCCCAGCATTTT. Translated: CASSVSFGNQPQHF.